The 3 T cell receptor beta chains presented below share a single source sample, sequenced in a study of regulatory T cells in long-lasting Graves disease. The time point: newly diagnosed GD, antithyroid drugs for less than 3 months. Making the TCR library involved RNA that had been extracted from PBMCs. Researchers made TCR beta libraries by using iRepertoire HTBI primers and running Arm-PCR on CDR3 regions. A single record per CDR3 protein comes from TCRdb applying MiXCR to the multiplex PCR reads. The table has roughly 420,000 distinct CDR3 sequences, around 15% seen once. These data are also associated with another study on T cells in Graves' hyperthyroidism and ophthalmopathy.

The specimen comprised peripheral blood mononuclear cells (PBMCs), sampled at new diagnosis, from a patient treated with antithyroid drugs. The receptor set was obtained from a woman aged 18-29 years with Graves disease.

The sample holds many counts of this clonotype. The V gene is TRBV11-3, the J gene TRBJ2-3; perhaps D is TRBD1 or TRBD2 (5 bases each). Germline V gene data show CDR1 as SGHNT and CDR2 as YENEEA. Trimming pared 0 bases from V and 2 bases from J, leaving 9 bases between. CDR3 size: 15 residues. Here the CDR3 DNA reads TGTGCCAGCAGCTTAGAAGGGGACGACACAGATACGCAGTATTTT. Translating it yields CASSLEGDDTDTQYF.

This clonotype was found a few times. A much larger clonotype is one base distant, so this may be a read error. CDR3 sequence: CAGTPTGSGEQFF. CDR3 coding DNA: TGTGCCGGCACTCCAACCGGAAGCGGTGAGCAGTTCTTC. The chain recombines TRBV27 with TRBJ2-1, with a tentative D call TRBD2 (5 bases). CDR3 length equals 13 residues. CDR1 MNHEY and CDR2 SMNVEV come from the germline V gene (reference sequence). The ends were cut back, 11 bases at V and 9 bases at J, with 20 bases in the middle.

In its sample, this clonotype was seen many times. The CDR3 DNA reads TGCAGTGCCGGAGCCAAAAACATTCAGTACTTC. It translates to CSAGAKNIQYF. The chain couples TRBV20-1 to TRBJ2-4; unclear D gene. Deletions cut 6 bases from V and 0 bases from J, with 3 bases between. From germline, CDR1 is DFQATT and CDR2 SNEGSKA (reference sequence). The CDR3 totals 11 residues.